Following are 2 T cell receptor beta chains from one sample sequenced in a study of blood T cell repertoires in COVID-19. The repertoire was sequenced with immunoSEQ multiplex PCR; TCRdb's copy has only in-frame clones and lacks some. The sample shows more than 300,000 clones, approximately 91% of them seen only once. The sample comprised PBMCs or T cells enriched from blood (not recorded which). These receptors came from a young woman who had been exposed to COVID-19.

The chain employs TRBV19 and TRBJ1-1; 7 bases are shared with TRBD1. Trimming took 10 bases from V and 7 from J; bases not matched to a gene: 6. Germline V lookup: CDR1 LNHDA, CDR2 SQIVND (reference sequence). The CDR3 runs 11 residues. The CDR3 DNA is TGTGCCACTATAGACAGGGATGAAGCTTTCTTT. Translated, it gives CATIDRDEAFF. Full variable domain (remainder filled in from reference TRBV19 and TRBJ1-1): DGGITQSPKYLFRKEGQNVTLSCEQNLNHDAMYWYRQDPGQGLRLIYYSQIVNDFQKGDIAEGYSVSREKKESFPLTVTSAQKNPTAFYLCATIDRDEAFFGQGTRLTVV.

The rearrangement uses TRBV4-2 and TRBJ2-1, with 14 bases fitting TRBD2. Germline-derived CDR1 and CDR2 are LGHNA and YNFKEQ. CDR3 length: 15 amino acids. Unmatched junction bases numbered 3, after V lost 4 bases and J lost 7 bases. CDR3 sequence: CASSPTSGGANEQFF. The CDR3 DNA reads TGTGCCAGCAGCCCGACTAGCGGGGGGGCAAATGAGCAGTTCTTC.